A selection of T cell receptor beta chains follows, all from one sample in a study of regulatory T cells in long-lasting Graves disease. TCRdb reanalysed the multiplex PCR reads using MiXCR and keeps one entry per CDR3 protein. Found here are about 290,000 distinct CDR3 sequences, around 20% of them singletons; the top ten hold more than 50%. Sequenced material: peripheral blood mononuclear cells (PBMCs), taken when the disease was refractory, from a patient treated with antithyroid drugs. All receptors derive from a female donor with Graves disease. Each CDR3 is given with its conserved first and last residue. D genes are given only for firm matches. For some rows the clone size is stated as once, few or many, or as a class when expanded; others skip it.

j_gene	v_gene	abundance	d_gene	CDR3aa	CDR3nt
TRBJ2-7	TRBV7-9	few	.	CASSPSPLASAYEQYF	TGTGCCAGCAGCCCGTCCCCCCTAGCGAGTGCCTACGAGCAGTACTTC
TRBJ2-5	TRBV6-1	.	.	CASSSAKETQYF	TGTGCCAGCTCGTCCGCCAAAGAGACCCAGTACTTC
TRBJ1-5	TRBV12-3/TRBV12-4	.	.	CASSTSSNQPQHF	TGTGCCAGCAGTACTTCTAGCAATCAGCCCCAGCATTTT
TRBJ1-3	TRBV2	few	TRBD1	CASYWGTGRAFPGNTIYF	TGTGCCAGCTACTGGGGGACAGGAAGGGCATTCCCTGGAAACACCATATATTTT
TRBJ1-5	TRBV6-1	few	TRBD1	CASSPRPGTGGGSNQPQHF	TGTGCCAGCAGTCCCCGACCCGGGACAGGGGGGGGGAGCAATCAGCCCCAGCATTTT
TRBJ2-7	TRBV12-3/TRBV12-4	.	.	CASSLTSPTDEQYF	TGTGCCAGCAGTCTCACTAGTCCTACGGACGAGCAGTACTTC
TRBJ2-7	TRBV2	many	TRBD2	CASSVTGGPEEQYF	TGTGCCAGCAGTGTAACGGGAGGGCCGGAGGAGCAGTACTTC
TRBJ1-2	TRBV6-2/TRBV6-3	.	.	CASSLPYYGYTF	TGTGCCAGCAGCCTCCCGTACTATGGCTACACCTTC
TRBJ2-5	TRBV29-1	.	.	CSVDGRETQYF	TGCAGCGTTGACGGCAGGGAGACCCAGTACTTC
TRBJ2-5	TRBV7-8	.	TRBD2	CASSLKVVSGTQETQYF	TGTGCCAGCAGCTTAAAAGTGGTTAGCGGGACCCAAGAGACCCAGTACTTC
TRBJ1-5	TRBV5-8	many	.	CASSADLLSNQPQHF	TGTGCCAGCAGCGCCGACCTACTCAGCAATCAGCCCCAGCATTTT
TRBJ2-7	TRBV5-1	few	TRBD1	CASSWFGDSLYEQYF	TGCGCCAGCAGCTGGTTTGGGGACAGCCTCTACGAGCAGTACTTC
TRBJ1-2	TRBV4-2	.	.	CASSPPLGDLFYGYTF	TGTGCCAGCAGCCCCCCTCTCGGGGACTTATTCTATGGCTACACCTTC
TRBJ2-5	TRBV28	many	.	CASSFTRPERELYF	TGTGCCAGCAGTTTTACCCGACCGGAGAGAGAACTTTACTTC
TRBJ2-7	TRBV27	many	TRBD2	CASRTQREGSYEQYF	TGTGCCAGCAGAACACAGCGGGAGGGCTCCTACGAGCAGTACTTC
TRBJ1-4	TRBV6-1	.	.	CASIGGRALNEKLFF	TGTGCCAGCATCGGTGGCAGGGCCCTGAATGAAAAACTGTTTTTT
TRBJ1-6	TRBV12-3/TRBV12-4	few	TRBD1	CASSPGQHNSPLHF	TGTGCCAGCAGCCCGGGACAGCATAATTCACCCCTCCACTTT